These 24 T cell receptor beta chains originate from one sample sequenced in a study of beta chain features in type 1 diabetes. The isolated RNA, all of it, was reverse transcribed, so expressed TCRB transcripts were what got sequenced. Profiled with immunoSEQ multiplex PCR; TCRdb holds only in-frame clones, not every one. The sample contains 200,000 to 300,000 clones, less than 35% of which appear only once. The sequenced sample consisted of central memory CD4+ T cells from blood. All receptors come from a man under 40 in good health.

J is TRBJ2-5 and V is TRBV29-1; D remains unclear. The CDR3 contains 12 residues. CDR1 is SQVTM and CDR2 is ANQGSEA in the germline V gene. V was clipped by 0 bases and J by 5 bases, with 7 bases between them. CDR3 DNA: TGCAGCGTTGAAGATGGCAGGGAGACCCAGTACTTC. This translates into CSVEDGRETQYF.

CDR3 residues: CASSLTRTDLQETQYF. The CDR3 nucleotides read TGCGCCAGCAGCTTGACCCGGACAGACTTACAAGAGACCCAGTACTTC. This chain uses TRBV5-1 with TRBJ2-5; D possibly corresponds to TRBD1 (6 bases). V was trimmed by 1 base and J by 2 bases, leaving 15 bases between them. Germline assignment: CDR1 SGHRS and CDR2 YFSETQ. There are 16 residues in the CDR3.

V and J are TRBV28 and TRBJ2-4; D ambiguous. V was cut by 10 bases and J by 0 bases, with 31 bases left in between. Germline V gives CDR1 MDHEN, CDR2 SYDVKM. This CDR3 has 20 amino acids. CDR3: CATCSNVKRPNQSAKNIQYF. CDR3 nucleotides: TGTGCCACGTGTTCTAACGTAAAGAGACCTAACCAGTCAGCCAAAAACATTCAGTACTTC.

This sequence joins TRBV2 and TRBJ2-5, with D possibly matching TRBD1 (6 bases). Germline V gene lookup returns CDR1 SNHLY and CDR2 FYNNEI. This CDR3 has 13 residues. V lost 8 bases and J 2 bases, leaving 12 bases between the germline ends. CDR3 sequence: CASQRTEQETQYF. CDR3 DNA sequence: TGTGCCAGCCAACGGACAGAACAAGAGACCCAGTACTTC.

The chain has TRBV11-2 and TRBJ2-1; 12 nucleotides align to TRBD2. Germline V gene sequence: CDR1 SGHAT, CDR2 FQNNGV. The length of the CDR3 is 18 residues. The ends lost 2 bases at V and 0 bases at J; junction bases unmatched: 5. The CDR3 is CASSLRLAGAFSYNEQFF. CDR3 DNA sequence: TGTGCCAGCAGCTTAAGACTAGCGGGAGCTTTCTCCTACAATGAGCAGTTCTTC.

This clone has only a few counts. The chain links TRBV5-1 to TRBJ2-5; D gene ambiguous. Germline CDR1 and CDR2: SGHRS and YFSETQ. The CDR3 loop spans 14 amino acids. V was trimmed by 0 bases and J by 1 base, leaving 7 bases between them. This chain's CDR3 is CASSLGHSQETQYF. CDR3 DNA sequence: TGCGCCAGCAGCTTGGGCCATTCCCAAGAGACCCAGTACTTC.

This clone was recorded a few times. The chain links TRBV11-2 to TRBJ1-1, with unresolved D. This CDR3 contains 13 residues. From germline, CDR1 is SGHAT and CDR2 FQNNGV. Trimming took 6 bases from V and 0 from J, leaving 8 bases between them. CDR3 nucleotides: TGTGCCAGCAGTGAACATATGAACACTGAAGCTTTCTTT. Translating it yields CASSEHMNTEAFF.

The CDR3 nucleotides are TGTGCCAGCAGAGTCCTCGGGAACACTGAAGCTTTCTTT. Protein product: CASRVLGNTEAFF. This chain links TRBV7-9 with TRBJ1-1, with D unclear. V shed 6 bases and J shed 1 base, with 9 bases lying between them. The CDR3 sequence is 13 residues long. Germline V gene lookup returns CDR1 SEHNR and CDR2 FQNEAQ (reference sequence).

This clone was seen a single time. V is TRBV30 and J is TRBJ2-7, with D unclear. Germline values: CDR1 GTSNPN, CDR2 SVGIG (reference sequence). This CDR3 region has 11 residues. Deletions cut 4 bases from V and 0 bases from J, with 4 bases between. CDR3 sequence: CAWISSYEQYF. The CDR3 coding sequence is TGTGCCTGGATAAGCTCCTACGAGCAGTACTTC.

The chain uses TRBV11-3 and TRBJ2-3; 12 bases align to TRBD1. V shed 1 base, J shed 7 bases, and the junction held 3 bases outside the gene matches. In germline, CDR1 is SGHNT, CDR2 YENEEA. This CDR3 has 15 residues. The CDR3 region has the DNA TGTGCCAGCAGCTTAGGGGGACAGGGGGCGAATACGCAGTATTTT. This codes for CASSLGGQGANTQYF.

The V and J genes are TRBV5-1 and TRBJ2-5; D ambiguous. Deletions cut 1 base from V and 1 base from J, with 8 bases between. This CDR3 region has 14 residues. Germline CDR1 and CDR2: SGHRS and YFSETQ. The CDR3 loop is CASSLFGSQETQYF. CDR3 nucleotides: TGCGCCAGCAGCTTGTTCGGGTCCCAAGAGACCCAGTACTTC.

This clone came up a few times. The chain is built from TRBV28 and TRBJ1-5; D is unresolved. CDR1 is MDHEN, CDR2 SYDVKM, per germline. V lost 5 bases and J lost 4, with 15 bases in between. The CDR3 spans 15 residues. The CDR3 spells CASSLSRGLNQPQHF. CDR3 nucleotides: TGTGCCAGCAGTCTGAGCAGAGGATTAAATCAGCCCCAGCATTTT.

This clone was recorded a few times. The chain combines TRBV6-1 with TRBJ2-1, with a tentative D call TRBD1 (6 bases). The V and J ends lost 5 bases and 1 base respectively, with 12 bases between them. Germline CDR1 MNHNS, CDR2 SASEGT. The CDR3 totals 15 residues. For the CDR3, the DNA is TGTGCCAGCAGTCTAGTGAGGGGGTCCTACAATGAGCAGTTCTTC. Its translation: CASSLVRGSYNEQFF.

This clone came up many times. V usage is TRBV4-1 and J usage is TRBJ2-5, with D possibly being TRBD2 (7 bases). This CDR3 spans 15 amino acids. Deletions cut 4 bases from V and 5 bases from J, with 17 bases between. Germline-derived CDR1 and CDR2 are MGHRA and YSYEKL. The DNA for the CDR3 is TGCGCCAGCAGCCCCGATGGGGGGGCGGGGGAGACCCAGTACTTC. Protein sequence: CASSPDGGAGETQYF.

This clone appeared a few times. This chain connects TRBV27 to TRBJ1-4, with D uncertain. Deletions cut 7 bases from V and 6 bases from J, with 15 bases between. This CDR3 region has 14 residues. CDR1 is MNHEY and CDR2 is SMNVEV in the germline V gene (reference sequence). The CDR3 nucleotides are TGTGCCAGCACCCCTAAATCACCTTATGAAAAACTGTTTTTT. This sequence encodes CASTPKSPYEKLFF.

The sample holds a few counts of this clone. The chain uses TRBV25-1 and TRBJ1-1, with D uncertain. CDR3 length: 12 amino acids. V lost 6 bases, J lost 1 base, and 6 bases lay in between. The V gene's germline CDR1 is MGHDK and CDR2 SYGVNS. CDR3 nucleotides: TGTGCCAGCAGGGGTCCGAACACTGAAGCTTTCTTT. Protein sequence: CASRGPNTEAFF.

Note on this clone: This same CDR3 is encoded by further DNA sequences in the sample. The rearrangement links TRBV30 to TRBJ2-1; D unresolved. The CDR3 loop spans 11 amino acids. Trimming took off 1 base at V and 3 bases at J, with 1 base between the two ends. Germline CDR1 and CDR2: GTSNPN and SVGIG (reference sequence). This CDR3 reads CAWSGYNEQFF. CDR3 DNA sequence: TGTGCCTGGAGTGGCTACAATGAGCAGTTCTTC.

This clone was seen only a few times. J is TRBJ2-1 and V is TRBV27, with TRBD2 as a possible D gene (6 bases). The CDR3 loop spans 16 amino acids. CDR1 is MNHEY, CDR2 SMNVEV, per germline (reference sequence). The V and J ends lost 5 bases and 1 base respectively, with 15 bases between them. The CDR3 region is CASSESGVFSYNEQFF. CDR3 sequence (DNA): TGTGCCAGCAGTGAATCGGGGGTATTTTCCTACAATGAGCAGTTCTTC.

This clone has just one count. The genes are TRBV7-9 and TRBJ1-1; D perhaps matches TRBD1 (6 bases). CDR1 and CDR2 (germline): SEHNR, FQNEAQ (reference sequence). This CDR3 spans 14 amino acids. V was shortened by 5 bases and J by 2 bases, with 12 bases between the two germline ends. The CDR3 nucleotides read TGTGCCAGCAGCCAGGGACAAGTAAACACTGAAGCTTTCTTT. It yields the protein CASSQGQVNTEAFF.

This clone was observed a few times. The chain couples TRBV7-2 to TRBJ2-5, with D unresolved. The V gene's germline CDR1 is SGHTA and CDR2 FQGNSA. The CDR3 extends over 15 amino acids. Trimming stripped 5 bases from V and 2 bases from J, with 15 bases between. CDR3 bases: TGTGCCAGCAGCACCTTTTCGACACAGCAAGAGACCCAGTACTTC. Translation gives CASSTFSTQQETQYF. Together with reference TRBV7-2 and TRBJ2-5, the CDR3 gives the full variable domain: GAGVSQSPSNKVTEKGKDVELRCDPISGHTALYWYRQSLGQGLEFLIYFQGNSAPDKSGLPSDRFSAERTGGSVSTLTIQRTQQEDSAVYLCASSTFSTQQETQYFGPGTRLLVL.

The CDR3 here is CASSYSRQAYEQYF. The CDR3, as DNA: TGTGCCAGCAGTTACTCAAGACAAGCTTACGAGCAGTACTTC. The chain combines TRBV6-5 with TRBJ2-7; D uncertain. The CDR3 extends over 14 amino acids. From germline, CDR1 is MNHEY and CDR2 SVGAGI. Deletions cut 0 bases from V and 4 bases from J, with 10 bases between.

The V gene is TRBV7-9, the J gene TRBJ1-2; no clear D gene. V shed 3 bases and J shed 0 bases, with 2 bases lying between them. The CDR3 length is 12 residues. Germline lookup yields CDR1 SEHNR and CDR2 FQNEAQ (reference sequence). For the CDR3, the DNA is TGTGCCAGCAGCTTCACTAACTATGGCTACACCTTC. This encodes CASSFTNYGYTF.

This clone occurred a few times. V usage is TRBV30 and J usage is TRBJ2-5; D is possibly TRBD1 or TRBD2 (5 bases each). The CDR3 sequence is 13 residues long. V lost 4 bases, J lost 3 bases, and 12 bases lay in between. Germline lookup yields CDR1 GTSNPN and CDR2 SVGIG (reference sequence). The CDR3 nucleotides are TGTGCCTGGATCCAGGAGGACAAAGAGACCCAGTACTTC. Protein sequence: CAWIQEDKETQYF.

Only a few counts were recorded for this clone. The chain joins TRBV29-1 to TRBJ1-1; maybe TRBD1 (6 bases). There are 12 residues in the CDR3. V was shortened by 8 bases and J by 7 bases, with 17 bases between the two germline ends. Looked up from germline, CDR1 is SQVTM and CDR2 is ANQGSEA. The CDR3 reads CSFIGGQSEAFF. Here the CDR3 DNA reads TGCAGCTTCATAGGGGGGCAGAGTGAAGCTTTCTTT.